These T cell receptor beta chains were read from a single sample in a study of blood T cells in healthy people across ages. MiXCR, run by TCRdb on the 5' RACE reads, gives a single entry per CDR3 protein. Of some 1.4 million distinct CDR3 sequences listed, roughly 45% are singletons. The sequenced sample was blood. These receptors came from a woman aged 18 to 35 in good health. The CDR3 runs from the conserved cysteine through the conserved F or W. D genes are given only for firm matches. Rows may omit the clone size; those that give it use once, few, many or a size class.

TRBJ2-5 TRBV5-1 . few CASSRGSSRETQYF TGCGCCAGCAGCCGTGGATCCTCCCGCGAGACCCAGTACTTC
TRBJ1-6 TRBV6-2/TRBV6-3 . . CASSYVAGPNSPLHF TGTGCCAGCAGTTATGTGGCAGGGCCCAATTCACCCCTCCACTTT
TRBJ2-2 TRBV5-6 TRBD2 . CASSRRLAGGPGTGELFF TGTGCCAGCAGTCGTCGACTAGCGGGGGGGCCGGGCACCGGGGAGCTGTTTTTT
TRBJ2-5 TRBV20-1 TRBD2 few CSANSGGKGETQYF TGCAGTGCTAATAGCGGGGGAAAAGGAGAGACCCAGTACTTC
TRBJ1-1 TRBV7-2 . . CASSLLAVNTEAFF TGTGCCAGCAGCTTATTAGCGGTTAACACTGAAGCTTTCTTT
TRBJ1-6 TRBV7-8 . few CASTQGDSTRSPLHF TGTGCCAGCACCCAGGGTGACAGCACGCGTTCACCCCTCCACTTT
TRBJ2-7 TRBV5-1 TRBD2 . CASSWTSSYNEQYF TGCGCCAGCAGTTGGACTAGTTCCTACAATGAGCAGTACTTC
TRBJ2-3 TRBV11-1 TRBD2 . CASSLALPPGLAGGKLTDTQYF TGTGCCAGCAGCTTAGCCCTACCACCGGGACTAGCGGGAGGCAAGCTCACAGATACGCAGTATTTT
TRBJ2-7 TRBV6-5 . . CASSTDPGHGYEQYF TGTGCCAGCAGCACAGACCCGGGACACGGCTACGAGCAGTACTTC
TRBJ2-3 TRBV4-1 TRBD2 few CATGRGGGLQTDTQYF TGCGCCACCGGGAGGGGGGGAGGTCTCCAGACAGATACGCAGTATTTT
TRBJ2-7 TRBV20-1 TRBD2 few CSAGTSITYEQYF TGCAGTGCAGGGACTAGCATAACCTACGAGCAGTACTTC
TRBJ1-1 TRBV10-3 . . CAINANGKNTEAFF TGTGCCATCAACGCCAACGGTAAGAACACTGAAGCTTTCTTT
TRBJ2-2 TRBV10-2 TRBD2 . CASSGLAGGPNTGELFF TGCGCCAGCAGCGGACTAGCGGGAGGGCCGAACACCGGGGAGCTGTTTTTT
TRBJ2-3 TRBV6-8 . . CASSYGPPGTDTQYF TGTGCCAGCAGTTACGGTCCACCGGGAACAGATACGCAGTATTTT
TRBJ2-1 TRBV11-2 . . CASSLVMGGLGEQFF TGTGCCAGCAGCTTAGTAATGGGGGGGCTGGGTGAGCAGTTCTTC
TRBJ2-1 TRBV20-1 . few CSASGVLVGFDEQFF TGCAGTGCTAGTGGTGTGCTAGTCGGGTTCGATGAGCAGTTCTTC
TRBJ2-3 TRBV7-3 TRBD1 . CASSFLGGDTQYF TGTGCCAGCAGCTTCCTAGGGGGCGATACGCAGTATTTT
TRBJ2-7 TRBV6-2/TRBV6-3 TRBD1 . CASSYSYGRDRELYEQYF TGTGCCAGCAGTTACTCGTATGGGAGGGACAGGGAGTTGTACGAGCAGTACTTC
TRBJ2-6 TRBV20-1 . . CRARRPGGANVLTF TGCAGGGCTAGACGTCCGGGTGGGGCCAACGTCCTGACTTTC
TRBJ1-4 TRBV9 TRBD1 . CASSPGQPNEKLFF TGTGCCAGCAGCCCGGGACAGCCTAATGAAAAACTGTTTTTT
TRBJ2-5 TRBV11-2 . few CASSLTQGGETQYF TGTGCCAGCAGCCTGACCCAGGGAGGCGAGACCCAGTACTTC
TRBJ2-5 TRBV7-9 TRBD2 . CASRSSGAQETQYF TGTGCCAGCAGGTCAAGCGGGGCTCAAGAGACCCAGTACTTC
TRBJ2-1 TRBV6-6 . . CASRQSSTYNEQFF TGTGCCAGCAGGCAGTCAAGCACCTACAATGAGCAGTTCTTC
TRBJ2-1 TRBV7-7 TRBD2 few CASSLGVGRLAGENEQFF TGTGCCAGCAGCTTAGGGGTCGGAAGACTAGCGGGAGAGAATGAGCAGTTCTTC
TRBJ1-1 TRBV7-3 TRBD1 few CASSPIQGDTEAFF TGTGCCAGCAGCCCAATACAGGGGGACACTGAAGCTTTCTTT
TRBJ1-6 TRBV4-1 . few CASSQAERVKSNSPLHF TGCGCCAGCAGCCAAGCGGAGCGTGTGAAGTCGAATTCACCCCTCCACTTT
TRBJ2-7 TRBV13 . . CASSSGYRQNFYEQYF TGTGCCAGCAGCTCCGGGTATAGACAAAATTTCTACGAGCAGTACTTC
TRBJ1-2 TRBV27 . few CASSSSGVGGYTF TGTGCCAGCAGTTCGTCAGGGGTTGGTGGCTACACCTTC
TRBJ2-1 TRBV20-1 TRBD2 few CSASLAGVQNEQFF TGCAGTGCTAGCCTAGCGGGGGTTCAAAATGAGCAGTTCTTC
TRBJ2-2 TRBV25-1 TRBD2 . CASSLAGGGELFF TGTGCCAGTTCTCTAGCGGGAGGAGGGGAGCTGTTTTTT
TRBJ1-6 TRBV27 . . CASSLIGVSGSPLHF TGTGCCAGCAGTTTAATTGGGGTTTCGGGTTCACCCCTCCACTTT
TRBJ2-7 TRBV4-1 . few CASSQVGMTVQQYF TGCGCCAGCAGCCAAGTGGGGATGACAGTCCAGCAGTACTTC
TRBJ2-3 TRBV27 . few CASSPRGGTGSTDTDTQYF TGTGCCAGCAGCCCCCGAGGGGGGACGGGCTCCACAGACACAGATACGCAGTATTTT
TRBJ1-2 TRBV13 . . CASRRGQNLYGYTF TGTGCCAGCAGACGTGGGCAGAACCTCTATGGCTACACCTTC
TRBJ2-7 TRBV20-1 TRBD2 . CSARVPGLAGGPEQYF TGCAGTGCTAGAGTCCCGGGACTAGCGGGAGGGCCCGAGCAGTACTTC
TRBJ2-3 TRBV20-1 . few CSGGETGADTQYF TGCAGTGGTGGGGAAACGGGGGCAGATACGCAGTATTTT
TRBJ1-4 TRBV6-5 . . CATGPRGGEKLFF TGTGCCACCGGGCCAAGGGGAGGAGAGAAACTGTTTTTT
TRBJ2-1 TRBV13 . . CASSRFGRPFDNEQFF TGTGCCAGCAGCAGATTCGGGAGACCGTTCGACAATGAGCAGTTCTTC
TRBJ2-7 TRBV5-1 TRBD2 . CASSLAGTSPYEQYF TGCGCCAGCAGCTTGGCCGGGACTAGTCCCTACGAGCAGTACTTC
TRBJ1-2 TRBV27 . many CASSNGQYYGYTF TGTGCCAGCAGTAATGGACAGTACTATGGCTACACCTTC
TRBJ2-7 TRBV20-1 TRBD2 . CSASSGWRGTYEQYF TGCAGTGCATCCTCCGGATGGCGGGGGACCTACGAGCAGTACTTC
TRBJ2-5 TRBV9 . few CASSDRGAVQETQYF TGTGCCAGCAGCGACCGGGGCGCGGTCCAAGAGACCCAGTACTTC
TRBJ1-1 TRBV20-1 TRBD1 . CSARDQGTAPGAFF TGCAGTGCTAGAGATCAAGGGACAGCCCCTGGGGCTTTCTTT
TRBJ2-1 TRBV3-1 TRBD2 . CASSPSSGGSYNEQFF TGTGCCAGCAGCCCCTCTAGCGGGGGATCCTACAATGAGCAGTTCTTC